This T cell receptor beta chain was recovered during a study of identical twins. Points on this clonotype: Its specificity is not known.

The study, taken as a whole, reports: Abundant beta clonotypes from cord blood had fewer insertions, unlike memory repertoires, which showed none.

A template switching step contributed a universal primer site, while unique molecular identifiers were present in the cDNA. TCRdb processed the 5' RACE reads anew with MiXCR; each CDR3 protein has one entry. The sample comprises some 200,000 distinct CDR3 sequences, 6% to 9% of which are singletons, and around 1.8% rests with the top ten. Germline values: CDR1 KGHSH, CDR2 LQKENI. V lost 3 bases, J lost 3 bases, and 8 bases stayed unmatched. The CDR3 has 16 residues. These data were also filed under a second study, of yellow fever vaccine responses in identical twins.

This rearrangement joins TRBV18 to TRBJ2-3, with 8 bases matching TRBD1. The specimen sequenced was memory (CD45RO+) T cells sorted from blood. This TCR was sampled from a woman aged 18-29 years in good health. The DNA of the CDR3 is TGTGCCAGCTCACCGGCGGCAGGGGGCGCGACAGATACGCAGTATTTT. It yields the protein CASSPAAGGATDTQYF.